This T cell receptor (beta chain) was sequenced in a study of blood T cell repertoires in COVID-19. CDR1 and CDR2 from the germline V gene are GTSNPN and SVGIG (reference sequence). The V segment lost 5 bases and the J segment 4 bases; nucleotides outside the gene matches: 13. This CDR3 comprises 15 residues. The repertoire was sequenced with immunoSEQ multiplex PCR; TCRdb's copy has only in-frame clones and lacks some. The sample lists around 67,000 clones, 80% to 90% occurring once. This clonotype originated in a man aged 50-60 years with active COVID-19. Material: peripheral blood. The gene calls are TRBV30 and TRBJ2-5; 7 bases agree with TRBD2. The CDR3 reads CAWSKGSGRGETQYF. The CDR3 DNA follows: TGTGCCTGGTCCAAGGGTTCAGGGAGGGGAGAGACCCAGTACTTC.